The 32 T cell receptor beta chains below all came from one sample that was sequenced in a study of blood T cells in healthy people across ages. A second PCR, run for roughly 7 to 12 cycles, used a sample-barcoded 5' primer plus a J-beta primer mix. TCRdb re-derived calls from the 5' RACE reads in MiXCR, one entry per CDR3 protein. The sample carries hundreds of thousands of distinct CDR3 sequences, 45% to 60% recorded once. The sequencing sample was made of blood. These receptors all stem from a man aged 60 to 69 in good health.

The J gene is TRBJ1-2, the V gene TRBV5-1; D perhaps matches TRBD1 (6 bases). The CDR3 covers 14 residues. The germline CDR1 and CDR2 sequences are SGHRS and YFSETQ. Deletions cut 4 bases from V and 8 bases from J, with 18 bases between. The CDR3: CASSVAQGTYGYTF. The CDR3 bases are TGCGCCAGCAGCGTGGCCCAGGGGACGTACGGCTACACCTTC.

The chain joins TRBV7-2 to TRBJ2-1, with unresolved D. The V end was cut by 0 bases, the J end by 9 bases, with 6 bases between. The germline V gene encodes CDR1 SGHTA and CDR2 FQGNSA. The CDR3 has 12 amino acids. The CDR3 sequence: CASSLASSEQFF. CDR3 DNA: TGTGCCAGCAGCTTAGCTAGTAGTGAGCAGTTCTTC.

The V gene is TRBV2, the J gene TRBJ2-5; TRBD2 agrees at 9 bases. The CDR3 has 15 amino acids. Germline V gives CDR1 SNHLY, CDR2 FYNNEI. The V gene end was trimmed by 2 bases and the J gene end by 4 bases; junction bases not matched to a gene: 5. CDR3 sequence reads: CASSEISGRSETQYF. The CDR3 DNA reads as TGTGCCAGCAGTGAAATTAGCGGGAGATCAGAGACCCAGTACTTC.

This clonotype was counted between two and nine times. The chain employs TRBV4-2 and TRBJ1-2; D is ambiguous. Germline values: CDR1 LGHNA, CDR2 YNFKEQ. Trimming took 0 bases from V and 0 from J, leaving 8 bases between them. This CDR3 has 15 residues. CDR3 bases: TGTGCCAGCAGCCAAGAACGGTCAGCTAACTATGGCTACACCTTC. It yields the protein CASSQERSANYGYTF.

This sequence joins TRBV20-1 and TRBJ2-7, with a possible D match to TRBD2 (6 bases). The DNA matches TRBJ2-5 better at its end, which makes the J call doubtful. The CDR3 totals 12 residues. Per the germline V gene, CDR1 is DFQATT and CDR2 is SNEGSKA (reference sequence). CDR3 amino acids: CSASGEGGTQYF. The CDR3 DNA reads TGCAGTGCTAGTGGAGAGGGAGGGACCCAGTACTTC.

This clonotype was seen many times. CDR3 in amino acids: CASGGTWRGNQPQHF. For the CDR3, the DNA is TGTGCCAGCGGGGGGACCTGGAGGGGCAATCAGCCCCAGCATTTT. This chain connects TRBV28 to TRBJ1-5, with D possibly TRBD1 on 5 matching bases. CDR3 size: 15 residues. Germline CDR1 MDHEN, CDR2 SYDVKM. Trimming took off 8 bases at V and 2 bases at J, with 16 bases between the two ends.

V gene TRBV29-1 combines with J gene TRBJ2-5, with 9 bases lining up with TRBD2. V lost 3 bases to trimming and J lost 3 bases; unmatched junction nucleotides: 2. CDR1 SQVTM and CDR2 ANQGSEA come from the germline V gene. The CDR3 runs to 13 residues. The CDR3 bases are TGCAGCGTTGAGGGACTAGCCGAAGAGACCCAGTACTTC. Translation: CSVEGLAEETQYF. Combining the CDR3 with reference TRBV29-1 and TRBJ2-5 gives the whole variable domain SAVISQKPSRDICQRGTSLTIQCQVDSQVTMMFWYRQQPGQSLTLIATANQGSEATYESGFVIDKFPISRPNLTFSTLTVSNMSPEDSSIYLCSVEGLAEETQYFGPGTRLLVL.

This clonotype was seen a few times. The CDR3 spells CASSGIRGCGIYEQYF. In DNA, the CDR3 is TGTGCCAGCAGCGGTATACGAGGTTGTGGTATCTACGAGCAGTACTTC. V usage is TRBV21-1 and J usage is TRBJ2-7. TRBV21-1 is shown as a pseudogene. There are 16 residues in the CDR3.

This clonotype showed up just a few times. This clone may be a read error of a much larger clone one base away. The chain is built from TRBV11-2 and TRBJ2-1, with 13 bases aligning to TRBD2. CDR1 is SGHAT and CDR2 is FQNNGV in the germline V gene. The V and J ends lost 7 bases and 10 bases, in that order; junction bases with no gene match: 10. The CDR3 runs 15 residues. CDR3 DNA sequence: TGTGCCAGCACCCGACTAGCGGGAGGTCGGGAGGAGCAGTTCTTC. As protein: CASTRLAGGREEQFF. The full variable domain, with the rest looked up from reference TRBV11-2 and TRBJ2-1, is EAGVAQSPRYKIIEKRQSVAFWCNPISGHATLYWYQQILGQGPKLLIQFQNNGVVDDSQLPKDRFSAERLKGVDSTLKIQPAKLEDSAVYLCASTRLAGGREEQFFGPGTRLTVL.

The rearrangement links TRBV5-4 to TRBJ2-4; the match to TRBD2 covers 9 bases. The last part of the DNA fits TRBJ2-7 better; the J call may be wrong. The CDR3 loop spans 14 amino acids. Per the germline V gene, CDR1 is SGHNT and CDR2 is YYREEE (reference sequence). CDR3 sequence reads: CASSLELAGYEQYF. The CDR3 bases are TGTGCCAGCAGCTTGGAGCTAGCGGGATACGAGCAGTACTTC.

The chain uses TRBV28 and TRBJ2-3; D is possibly TRBD2 (6 bases). V lost 2 bases to trimming and J lost 0 bases, with 9 bases between them. The CDR3 length is 15 residues. The germline V gene has CDR1 MDHEN and CDR2 SYDVKM. The CDR3 region has the DNA TGTGCCAGCAGTTTAGGAGGGGAAAGCACAGATACGCAGTATTTT. It encodes CASSLGGESTDTQYF. The complete variable domain, with remaining parts taken from reference TRBV28 and TRBJ2-3, reads DVKVTQSSRYLVKRTGEKVFLECVQDMDHENMFWYRQDPGLGLRLIYFSYDVKMKEKGDIPEGYSVSREKKERFSLILESASTNQTSMYLCASSLGGESTDTQYFGPGTRLTVL.

This clonotype was recorded a few times. The J gene is TRBJ1-2, the V gene TRBV7-9, with D tentatively TRBD1 (5 bases). With 5 bases removed from V and 0 bases from J, the gap between germline ends came to 13 bases. The CDR3 covers 15 residues. Germline CDR1 is SEHNR and CDR2 is FQNEAQ (reference sequence). The DNA of the CDR3 is TGTGCCAGCAGCGCCCATGGGGCAGCTAACTATGGCTACACCTTC. This translates into CASSAHGAANYGYTF.

The rearrangement joins TRBV4-2 to TRBJ2-7; 7 positions match TRBD2. V was clipped by 0 bases and J by 6 bases; unmatched bases: 11. This CDR3 spans 16 amino acids. Germline loops: CDR1 LGHNA, CDR2 YNFKEQ. CDR3 sequence (DNA): TGTGCCAGCAGCCAAGATCTGGGGGGGACGGGGTTCGAGCAGTACTTC. This codes for CASSQDLGGTGFEQYF.

This clonotype was seen only a few times. This rearrangement joins TRBV3-1 to TRBJ1-6; D not resolved. Germline V gene data show CDR1 as LGHDT and CDR2 as YNNKEL (reference sequence). Deletions cut 4 bases from V and 7 bases from J, with 17 bases between. The CDR3 is made up of 16 amino acids. DNA for the CDR3: TGTGCCAGCAGCCCACTTCCGGGTGTGCGGAATTCACCCCTCCACTTT. Its translation is CASSPLPGVRNSPLHF.

This chain connects TRBV6-5 to TRBJ1-1, with 8 positions matching TRBD1. Unmatched junction bases numbered 5, after V lost 5 bases and J lost 9 bases. This CDR3 region has 12 residues. Germline CDR1 reads MNHEY; CDR2 reads SVGAGI. DNA of the CDR3: TGTGCCAGCAGTGATGGACAGGGAAAAGCTTTCTTT. Translated: CASSDGQGKAFF.

Points on this clonotype: A much larger clone differs from this one at a single base, so this may be a read error. The CDR3 region has the DNA TGCGCCAGCAGCCAAGAATGGACTAGCGACTCCTACGAGCAGTACTTC. It is translated as CASSQEWTSDSYEQYF. This chain joins TRBV4-3 and TRBJ2-7; TRBD2 matches 9 bases. Germline CDR1 LGHNA, CDR2 YSLEER. The CDR3 is 16 residues long. Trimming removed 0 bases from V and 0 bases from J; junction bases left unmatched: 3.

DNA for the CDR3: TGTGCCAGCAGCCAAGGCCGACTAGCGGGAGGATACAATGAGCAGTTCTTC. This gives the protein CASSQGRLAGGYNEQFF. The V gene is TRBV4-2, the J gene TRBJ2-1; 13 nucleotides align to TRBD2. Trimming removed 1 base from V and 4 bases from J; junction bases left unmatched: 4. Germline V gene data show CDR1 as LGHNA and CDR2 as YNFKEQ. There are 17 residues in the CDR3.

The genes are TRBV6-5 and TRBJ1-4; D is ambiguous. With 0 bases removed from V and 7 bases from J, the gap between germline ends came to 9 bases. In germline, CDR1 is MNHEY, CDR2 SVGAGI. This CDR3 is built from 14 residues. The CDR3 nucleotides are TGTGCCAGCAGTTACTCGGAAGGGAGTGAAAAACTGTTTTTT. Translated, it gives CASSYSEGSEKLFF.

The chain recombines TRBV28 with TRBJ2-7; D possibly corresponds to TRBD2 (6 bases). V gave up 2 bases and J gave up 0 bases, with 20 bases separating them. In germline, CDR1 is MDHEN, CDR2 SYDVKM. The CDR3 length is 18 residues. The CDR3 DNA follows: TGTGCCAGCAGTTTACTCCCCGGGCGTAGCGGTACCTCCTACGAGCAGTACTTC. This gives the protein CASSLLPGRSGTSYEQYF.

CDR3: CASSPSGRGTGELFF. The CDR3 nucleotides are TGTGCCAGCAGCCCCAGCGGGAGGGGCACCGGGGAGCTGTTTTTT. The gene calls are TRBV7-2 and TRBJ2-2, with 10 bases lining up with TRBD2. CDR3 size: 15 residues. V lost 5 bases and J lost 4; bases outside the gene matches: 4. CDR1 and CDR2 (germline): SGHTA, FQGNSA.

This clonotype was seen a few times. The chain links TRBV9 to TRBJ2-3, with TRBD2 as a possible D gene (8 bases). The CDR3 contains 16 residues. V was shortened by 4 bases and J by 2 bases, with 17 bases between the two germline ends. Germline CDR1 is SGDLS and CDR2 is YYNGEE. The CDR3, as DNA: TGTGCCAGCAGCCCCCGGGAGGGGGCAGTCACAGATACGCAGTATTTT. It codes for CASSPREGAVTDTQYF.

The CDR3 DNA reads TGTGCCAGCAAAGAGACAGGGGGCGGCTACACCTTC. This encodes CASKETGGGYTF. The V call is TRBV6-4, the J call TRBJ1-2; 10 nucleotides match TRBD1. From germline, CDR1 is MRHNA and CDR2 SNTAGT. CDR3 length: 12 amino acids. J gave up 8 bases and V 7 bases, and 4 bases lay outside the gene matches.

V gene TRBV11-1 combines with J gene TRBJ1-1, with 11 bases identical to TRBD1. V lost 1 base to trimming and J lost 4 bases; unmatched junction nucleotides: 2. CDR1 is SGHAT, CDR2 FQDESV, per germline (reference sequence). The CDR3 is made up of 15 amino acids. The CDR3 bases are TGTGCCAGCAGCTTAGGGACAGGGGGCGGCACTGAAGCTTTCTTT. Its protein product is CASSLGTGGGTEAFF.

This clonotype was counted only a few times. V gene TRBV29-1 combines with J gene TRBJ2-3; D gene unclear. The V gene's germline CDR1 is SQVTM and CDR2 ANQGSEA. CDR3 length: 12 amino acids. Trimming removed 5 bases at V and 1 base at J, with 7 bases between. The chain's CDR3 is CSVLQGTDTQYF. In DNA, the CDR3 is TGCAGCGTTCTCCAGGGCACAGATACGCAGTATTTT.

The chain couples TRBV20-1 to TRBJ2-7; TRBD2 matches at 9 bases. CDR3 length: 13 amino acids. Germline assignment: CDR1 DFQATT and CDR2 SNEGSKA (reference sequence). V was clipped by 5 bases and J by 4 bases; unmatched bases: 6. CDR3 in amino acids: CSAERAGGYEQYF. CDR3 coding DNA: TGCAGTGCTGAACGTGCGGGAGGGTACGAGCAGTACTTC.

The CDR3 spells CSARPPGLAGGNNEQYF. As DNA, the CDR3 is TGCAGTGCTAGGCCCCCCGGCCTAGCGGGAGGAAACAATGAGCAGTACTTC. The chain carries TRBV20-1 and TRBJ2-1; 11 bases align to TRBD2. TRBJ2-7 explains the end of the DNA better; the J call may be wrong. CDR3 size: 17 residues. The germline CDR1 and CDR2 sequences are DFQATT and SNEGSKA (reference sequence).

This clonotype appeared a few times. The chain links TRBV4-2 to TRBJ2-1; D possibly corresponds to TRBD2 (6 bases). CDR3 size: 15 residues. Trimming took 0 bases from V and 0 from J, leaving 6 bases between them. Germline values: CDR1 LGHNA, CDR2 YNFKEQ. CDR3 in DNA: TGTGCCAGCAGCCAAGACGGGGGCTCCTACAATGAGCAGTTCTTC. Translating gives CASSQDGGSYNEQFF.

The chain employs TRBV7-2 and TRBJ2-2; TRBD2 matches at 10 bases. Germline values: CDR1 SGHTA, CDR2 FQGNSA. The CDR3 is 16 residues long. J gave up 5 bases and V 6 bases, and 9 bases lay outside the gene matches. The CDR3 protein is CASRTLAGDGTGELFF. CDR3 sequence (DNA): TGTGCCAGCAGAACCCTAGCGGGAGACGGGACCGGGGAGCTGTTTTTT.

This sequence joins TRBV30 and TRBJ2-7, with D possibly matching TRBD2 (5 bases). The CDR3 is made up of 16 amino acids. Germline loops: CDR1 GTSNPN, CDR2 SVGIG (reference sequence). With 0 bases removed from V and 4 bases from J, the gap between germline ends came to 19 bases. CDR3 sequence reads: CAWSVSGSGMYYEQYF. DNA of the CDR3: TGTGCCTGGAGTGTATCGGGCTCCGGGATGTATTACGAGCAGTACTTC. The full variable domain, with the rest looked up from reference TRBV30 and TRBJ2-7, is SQTIHQWPATLVQPVGSPLSLECTVEGTSNPNLYWYRQAAGRGLQLLFYSVGIGQISSEVPQNLSASRPQDRQFILSSKKLLLSDSGFYLCAWSVSGSGMYYEQYFGPGTRLTVT.

The sample holds a few counts of this clonotype. The chain is built from TRBV4-3 and TRBJ2-6; no definite D call. Germline CDR1 LGHNA, CDR2 YSLEER. CDR3 length: 17 amino acids. V dropped 0 bases and J dropped 0 bases, with 9 bases sitting between them. The CDR3 sequence is CASSQDRGNSGANVLTF. As DNA, the CDR3 is TGCGCCAGCAGCCAAGATCGTGGCAACTCTGGGGCCAACGTCCTGACTTTC.

V gene TRBV7-6 combines with J gene TRBJ2-1; 7 bases map to TRBD1. The CDR3 loop spans 15 amino acids. V shed 3 bases, J shed 5 bases, and the junction held 7 bases outside the gene matches. The germline gives CDR1 SGHVS, CDR2 FNYEAQ. The CDR3 spells CASSLGQSSNNEQFF. As DNA, the CDR3 is TGTGCCAGCAGCTTGGGACAGAGCTCTAACAATGAGCAGTTCTTC.

The chain links TRBV5-8 to TRBJ1-4; 8 nucleotides match TRBD1. CDR3 size: 15 residues. Germline-derived CDR1 and CDR2 are SGHTS and YDEGEE. The trim removed 4 bases at V and 8 bases at J, leaving 10 bases unmatched. This CDR3 is CASSLNDRGDEKLFF. CDR3 coding DNA: TGTGCCAGCAGCCTAAACGACAGGGGTGACGAAAAACTGTTTTTT. Filled out from reference TRBV5-8 and TRBJ1-4, the complete variable domain reads EAGVTQSPTHLIKTRGQQATLRCSPISGHTSVYWYQQALGLGLQFLLWYDEGEERNRGNFPPRFSGRQFPNYSSELNVNALELEDSALYLCASSLNDRGDEKLFFGSGTQLSVL.